The clone carrying this T cell receptor beta chain is deemed medium-sized (0.01 to 0.1%). The sample belongs to a study of cytotoxic CD8 clonotypes in ibrutinib-treated CLL. The CDR3 extends over 13 amino acids. From germline, CDR1 is LNHDA and CDR2 SQIVND (reference sequence). Trimming took 3 bases from V and 5 from J, leaving 7 bases between them. The repertoire was sequenced with immunoSEQ multiplex PCR; TCRdb's copy has only in-frame clones and lacks some. The sample carries fewer than 85,000 clones, 70% to 80% recorded once. The sample in question was PBMCs, obtained after 12 months of ibrutinib treatment. The V and J genes are TRBV19 and TRBJ2-2; D is undetermined. The receptor was isolated from a human donor with chronic lymphocytic leukemia. CDR3 nucleotide sequence: TGTGCCAGTAGTATGTTGGGGACCGGGGAGCTGTTTTTT. This translates into CASSMLGTGELFF.